One and the same sample provided the 3 T cell receptor beta chains below, sequenced in a study of cytomegalovirus exposure and HLA in healthy donors. PCR was performed using 60 Vbeta and 13 Jbeta primers. Sequencing used immunoSEQ multiplex PCR; TCRdb keeps in-frame clones, though not all of them. The table has 150,000 to 200,000 clones, about three quarters seen once; the top ten hold approximately 3%. The sequenced sample consisted of PBMCs. Source of these receptors: a woman aged 30 to 39 in good health and CMV-seronegative.

This clone was picked up a small number of times. V gene TRBV28 combines with J gene TRBJ1-4; no clear D. The CDR3 is 14 amino acids. The ends were cut back, 7 bases at V and 5 bases at J, with 14 bases in the middle. Germline values: CDR1 MDHEN, CDR2 SYDVKM. The CDR3 bases are TGTGCCAGCAACCACCAGCGCTCCAATGAAAAACTGTTTTTT. It specifies CASNHQRSNEKLFF. Full variable domain (rest looked up from reference TRBV28 and TRBJ1-4): DVKVTQSSRYLVKRTGEKVFLECVQDMDHENMFWYRQDPGLGLRLIYFSYDVKMKEKGDIPEGYSVSREKKERFSLILESASTNQTSMYLCASNHQRSNEKLFFGSGTQLSVL.

A note on this clone: Compared with germline, one end of the junction differs, possibly owing to a read error. This chain joins TRBV18 and TRBJ1-1; D ambiguous. CDR3 length: 14 residues. Germline V lookup: CDR1 KGHSH, CDR2 LQKENI. CDR3 sequence: CAGSPVGQDTEAFF. CDR3 DNA sequence: TGTGCCGGCTCACCAGTTGGTCAGGACACTGAAGCTTTCTTT.

CDR3 nucleotides: TGTGCCAGTAGTGCCCGGGACAAAAGCAATGAGCAGTTCTTC. It translates to CASSARDKSNEQFF. The rearrangement joins TRBV19 to TRBJ2-1; a possible D gene is TRBD1 (6 bases). V shed 5 bases and J shed 6 bases, with 14 bases lying between them. The CDR3 has 14 amino acids. Germline lookup yields CDR1 LNHDA and CDR2 SQIVND (reference sequence).